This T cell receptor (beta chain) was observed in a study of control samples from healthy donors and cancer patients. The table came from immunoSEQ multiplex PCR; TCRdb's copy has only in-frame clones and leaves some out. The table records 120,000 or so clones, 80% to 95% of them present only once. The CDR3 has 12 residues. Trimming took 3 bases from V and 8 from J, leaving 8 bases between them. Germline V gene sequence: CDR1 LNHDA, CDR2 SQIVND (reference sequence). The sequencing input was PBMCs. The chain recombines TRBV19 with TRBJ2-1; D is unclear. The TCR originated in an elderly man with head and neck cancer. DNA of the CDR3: TGTGCCAGTAGTATTAATGGCGATGAGCAGTTCTTC. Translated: CASSINGDEQFF.